This TCR beta chain was recorded in a study of blood T cell repertoires in COVID-19 (dated by TCRdb to 2020 to 2022). For the wider study: Samples from collaborators originated in the United States, Italy and Spain and spanned both the acute and convalescent phases of COVID-19. The prospective study material was composed of cDNA or gDNA derived from T cells, B-cell-depleted T cells, or PBMCs. Where available, HLA class I and class II types were obtained from metadata supplied by the sample provider rather than from assay-based typing. The samples were drawn from two sources: the first 160 participants of the ongoing ImmuneRACE study, and fewer than 1,500 subjects contributed by 6 global collaborators. Nearly every sample came with metadata listing a de-identified subject ID, COVID-19 status, age in years and sex. The repertoires were released in a freely available public database meant as a resource for research on the immune response to SARS-CoV-2. Deeply sampled blood TCRbeta repertoires from subjects exposed to, actively infected with, or recovered from COVID-19 were included in the dataset.

Whole blood was collected in K2EDTA tubes by collaborating institutions according to the institutions' own protocols. For TCRbeta analysis, collaborators shipped samples in one of three forms: frozen whole blood, isolated PBMCs, or DNA extracted from either of those sample types. TCRbeta CDR3 regions were amplified from genomic DNA using the immunoSEQ Assay, a bias-controlled multiplex PCR. On the authors' methods: Nucleated cell counts per sample were estimated from amplification of reference gene primers within the assay. To quantify the absolute abundance of each unique TCRbeta CDR3 rearrangement, sequence reads were collapsed and filtered. For each sample, productive Simpson clonality was calculated by taking the square root of Simpson's diversity index across productive rearrangements. Sourced from immuneACCESS, this table was stored by TCRdb with only in-frame sequences that have V and J called. A share of the clones is absent; for the studies checked, an unresolved V gene accounts for under half, and the remainder has no known explanation. For V, J and clone size, that table is used; D and trimming come from the DNA. This sample lists around 200,000 clones; approximately 87% were detected once. In total, the top ten clones hold 3% to 4.5% of the sample.

Trimming takes 4 bases off V and 5 bases off J; junction bases not matched to a gene: 14. The germline V gene gives CDR1 as KGHSH and CDR2 as LQKENI. The CDR3 runs 17 residues from the cysteine to the phenylalanine. Only the CDR3 region is kept as DNA, spanning 51 bases read in frame from base 1. Results the study describes overall, beyond this receptor: Clinical and demographic metadata were provided uncurated, with the amount varying by source and participant.

As for this clone: Its antigen is still unknown. Per-base quality was not reported, and no clone a single base away is much larger than it.

This TCR was recovered from a young man with active or convalescent COVID-19. The receptor chain draws on TRBV18 and TRBJ2-5; TRBD2 matches 9 bases in the middle. The sequenced sample was peripheral blood. The nucleotides read TGTGCCAGCTCACAAACGAACCTAGCGGGACCTGGGGAGACCCAGTACTTC. It is translated as CASSQTNLAGPGETQYF.